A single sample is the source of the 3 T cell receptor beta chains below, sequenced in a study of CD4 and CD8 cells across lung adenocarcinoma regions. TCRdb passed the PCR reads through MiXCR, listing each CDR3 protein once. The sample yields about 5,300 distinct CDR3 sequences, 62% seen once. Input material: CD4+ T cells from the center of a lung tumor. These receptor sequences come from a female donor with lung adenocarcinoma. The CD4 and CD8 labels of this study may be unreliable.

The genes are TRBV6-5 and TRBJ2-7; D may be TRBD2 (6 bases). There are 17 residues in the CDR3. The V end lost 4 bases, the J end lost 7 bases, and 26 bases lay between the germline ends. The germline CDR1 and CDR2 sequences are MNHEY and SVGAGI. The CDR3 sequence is CASSCGALAGSYNEQYF. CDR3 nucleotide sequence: TGTGCCAGCAGTTGCGGGGCTTTGGCGGGGTCTTACAATGAGCAGTACTTC.

CDR3 coding DNA: TGTGCCAGCAGCTTAGATCTGCAGGGGACCCAGTACTTC. Its protein is CASSLDLQGTQYF. The chain employs TRBV11-2 and TRBJ2-5, with D tentatively TRBD1 (5 bases). Per the germline V gene, CDR1 is SGHAT and CDR2 is FQNNGV. V was clipped by 0 bases and J by 7 bases, with 9 bases between them. This CDR3 has 13 amino acids.

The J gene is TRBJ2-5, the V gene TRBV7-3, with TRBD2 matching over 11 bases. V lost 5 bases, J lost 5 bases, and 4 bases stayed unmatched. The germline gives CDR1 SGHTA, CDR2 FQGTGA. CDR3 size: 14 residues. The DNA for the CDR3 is TGTGCCAGCAGCCGTAGCGGGGGGGCGGAGACCCAGTACTTC. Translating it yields CASSRSGGAETQYF.